This TCR beta chain was sequenced during a study of STAT3 mutations in large granular lymphocyte leukemia. Study context: Immunosuppressive therapy was given to more than half of T-LGLL patients.

As concerns this clone: Its antigen is not known.

Measured with immunoSEQ multiplex PCR; TCRdb has only the in-frame clones, and not every one. Of about 12,000 clones listed, over 75% are singletons. Study results and caveats: Sampling intervals varied between patients and samples. In T-cell large granular lymphocyte leukemia, about half of patients showed multiple immunodominant subclonotypes. All newly emerging clones after therapy were STAT3 wild type. Suggested: STAT3 mutation was not the ancestral event for these clonal expansions.

This sequence was found in a human donor with T large granular lymphocyte leukemia. Some clones in this sample may be carry-over from other donors' samples. Sequencing was done on a sample of PBMCs.

DNA of the CDR3: TGTGCCAGCAGCTTAGTTGATGGGAACACTGAAGCTTTCTTT. This codes for CASSLVDGNTEAFF. The chain is built from TRBV7-2 and TRBJ1-1; D not certain. Germline CDR1 is SGHTA and CDR2 is FQGNSA. The CDR3 runs to 14 residues. The V end was cut by 1 base, the J end by 1 base, with 7 bases between.